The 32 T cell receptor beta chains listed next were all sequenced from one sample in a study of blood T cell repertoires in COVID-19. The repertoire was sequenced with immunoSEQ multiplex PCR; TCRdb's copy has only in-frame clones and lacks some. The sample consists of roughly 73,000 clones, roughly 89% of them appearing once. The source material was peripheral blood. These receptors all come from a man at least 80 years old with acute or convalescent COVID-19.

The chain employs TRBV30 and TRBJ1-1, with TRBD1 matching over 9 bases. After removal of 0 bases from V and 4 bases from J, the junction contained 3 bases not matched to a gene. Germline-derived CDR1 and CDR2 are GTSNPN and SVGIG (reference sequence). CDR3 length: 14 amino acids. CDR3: CAWSVQGQGTEAFF. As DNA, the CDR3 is TGTGCCTGGAGTGTACAGGGACAGGGCACTGAAGCTTTCTTT.

CDR3 DNA sequence: TGTGCCAGCAACTCAATACAGGGATACTCACCCCTCCACTTT. This gives the protein CASNSIQGYSPLHF. The chain couples TRBV14 to TRBJ1-6; D might be TRBD1 (6 bases). Germline CDR1 is SGHDN and CDR2 is FVKESK. The V gene lost 7 bases and the J gene lost 10 bases, with 17 bases spanning the gap. The CDR3 has 14 residues.

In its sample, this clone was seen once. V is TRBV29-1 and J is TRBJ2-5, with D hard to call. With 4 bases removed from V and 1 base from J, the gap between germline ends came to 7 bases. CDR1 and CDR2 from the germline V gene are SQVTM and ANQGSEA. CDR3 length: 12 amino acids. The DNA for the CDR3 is TGCAGCGTTGGTGACATCCAAGAGACCCAGTACTTC. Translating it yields CSVGDIQETQYF.

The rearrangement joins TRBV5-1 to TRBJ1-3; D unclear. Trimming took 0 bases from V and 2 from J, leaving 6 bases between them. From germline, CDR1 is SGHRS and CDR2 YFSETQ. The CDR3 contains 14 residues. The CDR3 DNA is TGCGCCAGCAGCTTGGTTGGAGCTGGAAACACCATATATTTT. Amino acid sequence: CASSLVGAGNTIYF.

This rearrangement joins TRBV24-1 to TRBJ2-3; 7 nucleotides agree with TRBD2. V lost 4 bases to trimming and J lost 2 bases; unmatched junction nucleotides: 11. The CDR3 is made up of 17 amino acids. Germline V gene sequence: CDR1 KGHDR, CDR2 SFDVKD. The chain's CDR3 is CATSDYPGGETTDTQYF. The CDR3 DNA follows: TGTGCCACCAGTGACTACCCGGGGGGAGAGACCACAGATACGCAGTATTTT.

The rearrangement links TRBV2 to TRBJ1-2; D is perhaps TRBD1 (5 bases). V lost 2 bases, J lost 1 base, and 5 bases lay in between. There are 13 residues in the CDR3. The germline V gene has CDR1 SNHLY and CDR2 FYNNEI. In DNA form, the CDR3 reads TGTGCCAGCAGTGAACAGGGTAACTATGGCTACACCTTC. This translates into CASSEQGNYGYTF. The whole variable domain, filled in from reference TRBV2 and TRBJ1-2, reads EPEVTQTPSHQVTQMGQEVILRCVPISNHLYFYWYRQILGQKVEFLVSFYNNEISEKSEIFDDQFSVERPDGSNFTLKIRSTKLEDSAMYFCASSEQGNYGYTFGSGTRLTVV.

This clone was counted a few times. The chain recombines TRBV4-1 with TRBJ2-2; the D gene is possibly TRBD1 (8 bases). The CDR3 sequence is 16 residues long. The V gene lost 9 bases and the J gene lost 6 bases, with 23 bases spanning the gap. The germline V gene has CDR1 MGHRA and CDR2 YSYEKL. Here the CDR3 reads CASGGGLADRAGELFF. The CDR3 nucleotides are TGCGCCAGTGGGGGAGGGTTAGCGGACAGGGCCGGGGAGCTGTTTTTT.

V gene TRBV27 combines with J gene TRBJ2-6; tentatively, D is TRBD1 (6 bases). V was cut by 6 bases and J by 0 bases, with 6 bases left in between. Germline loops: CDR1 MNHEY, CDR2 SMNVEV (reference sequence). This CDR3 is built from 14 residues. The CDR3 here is CASRQGSGANVLTF. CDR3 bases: TGTGCCAGCAGACAGGGCTCTGGGGCCAACGTCCTGACTTTC.

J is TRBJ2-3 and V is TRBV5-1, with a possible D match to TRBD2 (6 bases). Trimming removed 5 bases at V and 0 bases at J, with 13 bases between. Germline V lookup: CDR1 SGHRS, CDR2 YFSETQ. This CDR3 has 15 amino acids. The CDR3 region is CASRRASASTDTQYF. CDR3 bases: TGCGCCAGCAGGAGGGCTAGCGCCAGCACAGATACGCAGTATTTT.

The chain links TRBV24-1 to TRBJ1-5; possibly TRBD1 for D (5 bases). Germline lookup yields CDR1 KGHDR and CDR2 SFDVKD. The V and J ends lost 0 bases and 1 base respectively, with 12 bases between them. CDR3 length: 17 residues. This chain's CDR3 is CATSDLPGFDSNQPQHF. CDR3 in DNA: TGTGCCACCAGTGATTTGCCAGGGTTCGACAGCAATCAGCCCCAGCATTTT.

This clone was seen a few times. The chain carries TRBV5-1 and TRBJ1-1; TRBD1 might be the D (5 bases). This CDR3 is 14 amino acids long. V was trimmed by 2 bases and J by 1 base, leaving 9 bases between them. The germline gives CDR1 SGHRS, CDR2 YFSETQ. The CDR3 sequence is CASSFGGQNTEAFF. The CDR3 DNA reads TGCGCCAGCAGCTTTGGCGGACAGAACACTGAAGCTTTCTTT.

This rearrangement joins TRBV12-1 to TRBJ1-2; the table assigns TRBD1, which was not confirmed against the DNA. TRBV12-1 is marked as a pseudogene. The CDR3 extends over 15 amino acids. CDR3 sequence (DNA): TGTGCCAGCAGCTTTACAGGGACAGAGAACTATGGCTACACCTTC. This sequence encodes CASSFTGTENYGYTF.

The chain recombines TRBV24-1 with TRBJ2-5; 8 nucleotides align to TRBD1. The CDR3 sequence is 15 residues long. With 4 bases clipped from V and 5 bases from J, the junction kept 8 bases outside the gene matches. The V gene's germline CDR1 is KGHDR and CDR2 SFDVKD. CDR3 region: CATSDLDRGRETQYF. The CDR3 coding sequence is TGTGCCACCAGTGACCTCGACAGGGGCAGGGAGACCCAGTACTTC.

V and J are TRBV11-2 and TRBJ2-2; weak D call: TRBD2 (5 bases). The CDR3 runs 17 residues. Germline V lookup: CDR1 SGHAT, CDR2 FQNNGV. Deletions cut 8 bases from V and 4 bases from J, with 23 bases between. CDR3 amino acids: CASATGAGAYITGELFF. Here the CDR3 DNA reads TGTGCCAGCGCAACGGGCGCGGGTGCCTACATCACCGGGGAGCTGTTTTTT.

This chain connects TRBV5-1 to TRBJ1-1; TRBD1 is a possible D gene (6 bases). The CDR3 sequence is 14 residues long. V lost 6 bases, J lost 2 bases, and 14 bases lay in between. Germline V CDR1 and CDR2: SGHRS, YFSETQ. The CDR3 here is CASNQDSPNTEAFF. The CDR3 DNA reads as TGCGCCAGCAACCAGGACAGCCCAAACACTGAAGCTTTCTTT.

In DNA, the CDR3 is TGTGCCAGCTCACCAATGCCCGTAACAGGGAACACTGAAGCTTTCTTT. Encoded protein: CASSPMPVTGNTEAFF. The genes are TRBV18 and TRBJ1-1; TRBD1 might be the D (5 bases). V shed 2 bases and J shed 1 base, with 14 bases lying between them. The CDR3 sequence is 16 residues long. The germline gives CDR1 KGHSH, CDR2 LQKENI.

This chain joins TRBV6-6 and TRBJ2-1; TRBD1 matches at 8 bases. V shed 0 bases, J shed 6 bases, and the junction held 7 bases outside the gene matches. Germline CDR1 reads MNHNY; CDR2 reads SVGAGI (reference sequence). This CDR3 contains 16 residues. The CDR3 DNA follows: TGTGCCAGCAGTTACTCGAGCAGGGGGCCGGGCAATGAGCAGTTCTTC. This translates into CASSYSSRGPGNEQFF.

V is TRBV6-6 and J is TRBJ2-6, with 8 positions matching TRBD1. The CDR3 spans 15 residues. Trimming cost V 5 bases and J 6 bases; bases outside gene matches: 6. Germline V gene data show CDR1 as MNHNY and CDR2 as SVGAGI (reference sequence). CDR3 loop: CASSNGQGEANVLTF. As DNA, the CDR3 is TGTGCCAGCAGTAACGGACAGGGTGAGGCCAACGTCCTGACTTTC.

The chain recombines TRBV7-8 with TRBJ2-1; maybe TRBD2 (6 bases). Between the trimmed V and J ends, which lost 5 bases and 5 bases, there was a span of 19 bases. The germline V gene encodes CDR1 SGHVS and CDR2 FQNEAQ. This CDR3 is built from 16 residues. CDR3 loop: CASSHLHGGLDNEQFF. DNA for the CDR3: TGTGCCAGCAGCCACCTACACGGGGGATTAGACAATGAGCAGTTCTTC.

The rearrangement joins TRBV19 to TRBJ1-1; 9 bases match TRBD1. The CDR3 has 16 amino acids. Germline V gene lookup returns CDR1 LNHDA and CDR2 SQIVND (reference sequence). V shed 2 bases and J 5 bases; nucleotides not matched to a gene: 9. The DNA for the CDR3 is TGTGCCAGTAGTATAAACCCGACAGGGGGGAGTACTGAAGCTTTCTTT. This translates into CASSINPTGGSTEAFF.

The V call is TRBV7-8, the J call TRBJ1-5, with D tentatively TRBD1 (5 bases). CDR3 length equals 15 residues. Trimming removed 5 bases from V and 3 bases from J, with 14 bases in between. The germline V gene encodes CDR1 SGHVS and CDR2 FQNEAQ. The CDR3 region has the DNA TGTGCCAGCAGCCCGGACGGGGGTTTCAATCAGCCCCAGCATTTT. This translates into CASSPDGGFNQPQHF.

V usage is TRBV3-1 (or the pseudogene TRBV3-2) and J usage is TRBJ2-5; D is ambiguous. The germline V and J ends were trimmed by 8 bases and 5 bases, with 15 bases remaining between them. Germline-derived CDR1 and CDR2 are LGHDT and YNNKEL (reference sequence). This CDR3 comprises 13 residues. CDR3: CASGGSPGETQYF. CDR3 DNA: TGTGCCAGCGGCGGCTCCCCCGGGGAGACCCAGTACTTC.

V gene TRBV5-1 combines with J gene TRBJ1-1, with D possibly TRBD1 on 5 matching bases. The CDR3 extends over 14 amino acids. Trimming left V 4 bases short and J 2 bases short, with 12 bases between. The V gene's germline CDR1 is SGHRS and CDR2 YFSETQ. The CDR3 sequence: CASSLSDRNTEAFF. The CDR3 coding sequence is TGCGCCAGCAGCCTATCCGACAGAAACACTGAAGCTTTCTTT.

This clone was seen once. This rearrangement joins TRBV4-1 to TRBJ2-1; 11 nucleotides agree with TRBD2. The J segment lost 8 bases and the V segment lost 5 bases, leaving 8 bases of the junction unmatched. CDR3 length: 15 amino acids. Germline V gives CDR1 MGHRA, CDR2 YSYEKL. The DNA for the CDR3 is TGCGCCAGCAGCTCTCGACTAGCGGGAAGGGATGAGCAGTTCTTC. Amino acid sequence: CASSSRLAGRDEQFF.

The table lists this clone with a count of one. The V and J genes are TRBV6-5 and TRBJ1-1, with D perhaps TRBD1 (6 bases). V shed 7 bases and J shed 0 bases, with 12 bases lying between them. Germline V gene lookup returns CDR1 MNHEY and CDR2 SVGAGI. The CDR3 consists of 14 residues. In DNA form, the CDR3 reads TGTGCCAGCACGGGGACAAGCATGAACACTGAAGCTTTCTTT. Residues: CASTGTSMNTEAFF.

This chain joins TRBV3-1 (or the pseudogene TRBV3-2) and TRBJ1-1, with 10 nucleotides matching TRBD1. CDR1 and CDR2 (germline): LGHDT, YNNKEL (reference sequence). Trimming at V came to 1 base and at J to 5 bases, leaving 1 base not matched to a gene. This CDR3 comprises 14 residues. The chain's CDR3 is CASSQGTGGTEAFF. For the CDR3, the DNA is TGTGCCAGCAGCCAAGGGACAGGGGGTACTGAAGCTTTCTTT.

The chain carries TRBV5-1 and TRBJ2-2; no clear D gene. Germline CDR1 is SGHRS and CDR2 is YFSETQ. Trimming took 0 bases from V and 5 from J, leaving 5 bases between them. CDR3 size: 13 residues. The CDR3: CASSLGPTGELFF. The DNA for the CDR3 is TGCGCCAGCAGCTTGGGTCCAACCGGGGAGCTGTTTTTT.

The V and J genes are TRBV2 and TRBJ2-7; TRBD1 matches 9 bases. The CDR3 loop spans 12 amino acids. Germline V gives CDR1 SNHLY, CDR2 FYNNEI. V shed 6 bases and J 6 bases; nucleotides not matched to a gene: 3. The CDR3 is CASRQTGGEQYF. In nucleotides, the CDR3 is TGTGCCAGCAGACAGACAGGGGGCGAGCAGTACTTC.

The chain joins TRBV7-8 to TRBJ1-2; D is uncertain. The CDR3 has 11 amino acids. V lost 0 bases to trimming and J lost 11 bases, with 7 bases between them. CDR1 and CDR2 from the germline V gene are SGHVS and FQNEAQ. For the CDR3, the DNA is TGTGCCAGCAGCTTAGCCGGGGAGTACACCTTC. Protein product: CASSLAGEYTF.

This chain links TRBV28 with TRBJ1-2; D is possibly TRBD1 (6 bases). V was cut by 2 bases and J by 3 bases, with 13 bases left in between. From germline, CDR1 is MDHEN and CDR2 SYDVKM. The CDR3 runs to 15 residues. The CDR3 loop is CASSLGGARDYGYTF. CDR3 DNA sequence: TGTGCCAGCAGTTTAGGGGGGGCGCGGGACTATGGCTACACCTTC.

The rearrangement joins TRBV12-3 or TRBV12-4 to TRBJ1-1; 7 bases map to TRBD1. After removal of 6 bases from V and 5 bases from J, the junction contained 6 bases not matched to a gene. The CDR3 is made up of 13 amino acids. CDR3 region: CASSPQGNTEAFF. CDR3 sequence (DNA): TGTGCCAGCAGCCCACAGGGGAATACTGAAGCTTTCTTT.

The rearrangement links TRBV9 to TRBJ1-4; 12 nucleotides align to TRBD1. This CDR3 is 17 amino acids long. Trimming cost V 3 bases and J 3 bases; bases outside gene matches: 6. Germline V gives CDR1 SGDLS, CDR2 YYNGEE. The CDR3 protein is CASSAGQGAPANEKLFF. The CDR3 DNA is TGTGCCAGCAGCGCGGGACAGGGGGCGCCGGCTAATGAAAAACTGTTTTTT. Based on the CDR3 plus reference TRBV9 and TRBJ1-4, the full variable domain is DSGVTQTPKHLITATGQRVTLRCSPRSGDLSVYWYQQSLDQGLQFLIQYYNGEERAKGNILERFSAQQFPDLHSELNLSSLELGDSALYFCASSAGQGAPANEKLFFGSGTQLSVL.